This T cell receptor (beta chain) was sequenced in a study of T cells in Graves' hyperthyroidism and ophthalmopathy. The CDR3 loop spans 15 amino acids. V trimming: 5 bases; J trimming: 1 base; junction bases outside the gene matches: 6. Germline CDR1 SGHAT, CDR2 FQNNGV. Researchers amplified the TCR beta CDR3 regions from RNA transcripts. The HTBI primer set was used in a first-round RT-PCR of the TCR CDR3. One entry per CDR3 protein, called by TCRdb with MiXCR from the multiplex PCR reads. The repertoire includes about 420,000 distinct CDR3 sequences, around a sixth of them detected once, and approximately 14% sits in the top ten. This clonotype appeared many times. Exclusion followed for patients with uncontrolled infection, other autoimmune disease, pregnancy or lactation. The study based diagnoses on clinical symptoms, serum thyroxine and TRAb, thyroid ultrasound and orbital computed tomography. PBMCs stemmed from less than 13 ml fresh peripheral blood.

The chain uses TRBV11-2 and TRBJ1-1, with TRBD1 matching over 8 bases. What was sequenced was blood. This TCR came from a woman between 18 and 29 years old with Graves' hyperthyroidism. CDR3 amino acids: CASSARTGSNTEAFF. CDR3 nucleotide sequence: TGTGCCAGCAGCGCACGGACAGGGTCGAACACTGAAGCTTTCTTT. Filled out from reference TRBV11-2 and TRBJ1-1, the complete variable domain reads EAGVAQSPRYKIIEKRQSVAFWCNPISGHATLYWYQQILGQGPKLLIQFQNNGVVDDSQLPKDRFSAERLKGVDSTLKIQPAKLEDSAVYLCASSARTGSNTEAFFGQGTRLTVV.